This T cell receptor (beta chain) was identified in a study of graft-versus-host responses after intestinal transplantation. Across the whole study: All recipients got anti-thymocyte globulin induction, then tacrolimus and steroids for approximately 3 years. Study-wide points: Those patients showing graft-donor T cell macrochimerism displayed high graft-versus-host to host-versus-graft clonal ratios in allografts. Early post-transplant HvG declines showed an association with peak circulating GvH clone levels.

About this clone: What it binds is unknown.

Per the germline V gene, CDR1 is SGHNT and CDR2 is YENEEA. V shed 0 bases and J shed 9 bases, with 9 bases lying between them. The CDR3 has 13 amino acids. Profiled with immunoSEQ multiplex PCR; TCRdb holds only in-frame clones, not every one. The repertoire has about 88,000 clones, roughly 90% of them found once; the top ten carry about 0.29%. This clonotype was sampled from a human donor who received an intestinal transplant. Material: unstimulated CD4+ T cells sorted from spleen or lymph node cells, obtained before intestinal transplant. J is TRBJ2-1 and V is TRBV11-3; D is unclear. The CDR3 reads CASSLEGFGEQFF. CDR3 DNA: TGTGCCAGCAGCTTAGAGGGTTTTGGTGAGCAGTTCTTC.